A selection of T cell receptor beta chains follows, all from one sample in a study of T cell repertoires in cytomegalovirus infection. No cognate antigen is known for these TCRs. TCRdb used MiXCR to reprocess the reads, holding one entry per CDR3 protein. In the table there are 250,000 to 300,000 distinct CDR3 sequences, roughly 21% of which are singletons. The sample here was cultured PBMCs, taken from culture after CMV antigen stimulation. Every receptor here comes from a human donor in good health (CMV status not recorded). Some clones in this sample may be carry-over from other donors' samples. The CDR3 runs from the conserved cysteine through the conserved F or W. The order of the fields is J gene, V gene, D gene, clone size, CDR3 DNA, CDR3 protein. The D gene is left open where the match is weak. Clone size, where shown, is once, few, many, or a class for clones that have expanded.

TRBJ1-1 TRBV12-3/TRBV12-4 TRBD1 NA TGTGCCAGCAGTTTCTCCTACAGGGGCGGCACTGAAGCTTTCTTT CASSFSYRGGTEAFF
TRBJ2-3 TRBV28 NA NA TGTGCCAGCAGTTCCCTCTGGGCTAGCGGCACAGATACGCAGTATTTT CASSSLWASGTDTQYF
TRBJ1-1 TRBV12-3/TRBV12-4 TRBD1 many TGTGCCAGCAGCCTAAGGACAGGGAGGACCACTGAAGCTTTCTTT CASSLRTGRTTEAFF
TRBJ2-1 TRBV18 TRBD2 NA TGTGCCAGCTCACCACAGGGACTAGTGGGGAATGAGCAGTTCTTC CASSPQGLVGNEQFF
TRBJ2-3 TRBV6-5 TRBD2 NA TGTGCCAGCAGTTCTCTGGGCGGGAGTTGGACAGATACGCAGTATTTT CASSSLGGSWTDTQYF
TRBJ1-1 TRBV27 TRBD1 few TGTGCCAGCAGTTGGAGACCTGAGACAGGGGAAAGGGAGGCTTTCTTT CASSWRPETGEREAFF
TRBJ1-2 TRBV7-2 NA many TGTGCCAGCAGCCCTCGGACAGACGCTAACTATGGCTACACCTTC CASSPRTDANYGYTF
TRBJ2-7 TRBV27 TRBD1 NA TGTGCCAGCAGTCCACGCCCAGGGGGCTCCTACGAGCAGTACTTC CASSPRPGGSYEQYF
TRBJ2-4 TRBV20-1 TRBD2 few TGCAGTGCACCTATAGCGGGAGGTATCCGCAAAAACATTCAGTACTTC CSAPIAGGIRKNIQYF
TRBJ1-1 TRBV7-2 NA many TGTGCCAGCAGCCTTGCAGAGAACACTGAAGCTTTCTTT CASSLAENTEAFF
TRBJ2-1 TRBV19 TRBD1 NA TGTGCCAGTAGTATCACGGGACAGTACAATGAGCAGTTCTTC CASSITGQYNEQFF
TRBJ1-1 TRBV12-3/TRBV12-4 NA few TGTGCCAGCAGTCCCCGCGGGGGGTACACTGAAGCTTTCTTT CASSPRGGYTEAFF
TRBJ2-1 TRBV20-1 NA NA TGCAGTGCTAGAGATAGCGTGCGGAGCGCCTACAATGAGCAGTTCTTC CSARDSVRSAYNEQFF
TRBJ2-3 TRBV12-3/TRBV12-4 NA many TGTGCCAGCAGTTTAGGGGCGGGCAGGAAGAGCACAGATACGCAGTATTTT CASSLGAGRKSTDTQYF
TRBJ2-2 TRBV12-5 TRBD1 NA TGTGCTAGTGGTCCCGGACAGGGGGACACCGGGGAGCTGTTTTTT CASGPGQGDTGELFF
TRBJ2-1 TRBV28 TRBD2 NA TGTGCCAGCAGTTCGGGCGGGAGTGTACATGAGCAGTTCTTC CASSSGGSVHEQFF
TRBJ2-6 TRBV11-2 TRBD1 many TGTGCCAGCAGCTCAGAGGACAGGTCCTTACCCGGGGCCAACGTCCTGACTTTC CASSSEDRSLPGANVLTF
TRBJ2-2 TRBV19 NA NA TGTGCCAGTAGTAAGTTTAGGGTAGCAGCTGCGAACACCGGGGAGCTGTTTTTT CASSKFRVAAANTGELFF
TRBJ1-6 TRBV7-6 NA few TGTGCCAGCAGCTTAGTCTCTCGTGTCTGGCAGAATTCACCCCTCCACTTT CASSLVSRVWQNSPLHF
TRBJ2-7 TRBV4-3 NA NA TGCGCCAGCAGCCAAAATTCAAACTACGAGCAGTACTTC CASSQNSNYEQYF
TRBJ2-1 TRBV7-9 NA NA TGTGCCAGCAGCTTAGAACGAAACAATGAGCAGTTCTTC CASSLERNNEQFF
TRBJ1-2 TRBV6-2/TRBV6-3 NA few TGTGCCAGCAGTCGGGACGACCGAGTGGACCGGGCGAGGTATGGCTACACCTTC CASSRDDRVDRARYGYTF
TRBJ2-1 TRBV24-1 NA few TGTGCCACCAGTGATGGGAGGCCCTTGGGTAATGAGCAGTTCTTC CATSDGRPLGNEQFF
TRBJ2-3 TRBV6-1 NA NA TGTGCCAGCAGTGAGGATACTCCAGATACGCAGTATTTT CASSEDTPDTQYF
TRBJ2-4 TRBV6-2/TRBV6-3 NA NA TGTGCCAGCAGTTACTCGAGAAAGGAGATCAAAAACATTCAGTACTTC CASSYSRKEIKNIQYF
TRBJ2-7 TRBV7-2 TRBD2 few TGTGCCAGCAGCTCAGCGGGAGTCGCCTACGAGCAGTACTTC CASSSAGVAYEQYF
TRBJ2-5 TRBV7-8 NA NA TGTGCCAGCAGCTTCCGAGGGGGGTCTACCGAGACCCAGTACTTC CASSFRGGSTETQYF
TRBJ1-3 TRBV28 NA few TGTGCCAGCAGCCGTTCGGGTGGCGGAAGCTCTGGAAACACCATATATTTT CASSRSGGGSSGNTIYF
TRBJ2-1 TRBV20-1 NA NA TGCAGTGCTTCCCGTGGGAGTGGGGGGATCTTC CSASRGSGGIF
TRBJ1-5 TRBV19 NA many TGTGCCAGTAGTATTGGACCGAGTCAGCCCCAGCATTTT CASSIGPSQPQHF
TRBJ2-1 TRBV7-2 NA NA TGTGCCAGCAGCTACAGCTCCTACAATGAGCAGTTCTTC CASSYSSYNEQFF
TRBJ1-5 TRBV12-3/TRBV12-4 TRBD1 NA TGTGCCAGCAGTCCCAGGACAGGGGGAATTCAGCCCCAGCATTTT CASSPRTGGIQPQHF
TRBJ2-3 TRBV7-6 NA few TGTGCCAGCAGTTACTTAGGGGGAGATACGCAGTATTTT CASSYLGGDTQYF
TRBJ2-7 TRBV7-8 TRBD2 NA TGTGCCAGCAGCGCCCGACTAGCGGGCTACGAGCAGTACTTC CASSARLAGYEQYF
TRBJ2-5 TRBV7-2 TRBD1 many TGTGCCAGCAGCCGATGGACAGGGGCACAAGAGACCCAGTACTTC CASSRWTGAQETQYF
TRBJ1-1 TRBV7-9 NA NA TGTGCCAGCAGCTTAGGGCCGGGGTCCACTGAAGCTTTCTTT CASSLGPGSTEAFF
TRBJ2-1 TRBV11-2 TRBD1 NA TGTGCCAGCAGCTTAGCGGGTGGGACAGGCCTCTACAATGAGCAGTTCTTC CASSLAGGTGLYNEQFF
TRBJ2-1 TRBV7-8 NA many TGTGCCAGCAGCTTAGGGGCGGTCGCCGGGGAGCAGTTCTTC CASSLGAVAGEQFF
TRBJ2-1 TRBV6-2/TRBV6-3 TRBD1 NA TGTGCCAGCACCCTATTTCGACAGGGTGAGGGCTACAATGAGCAGTTCTTC CASTLFRQGEGYNEQFF
TRBJ2-7 TRBV28 NA NA TGTGCCAGCACCCCAGGCGGAGGGGACGAGCAGTACTTC CASTPGGGDEQYF
TRBJ2-1 TRBV5-4 NA NA TGTGCCAGCAGTCCTCGGGCCGCCGGTGAGCAGTTCTTC CASSPRAAGEQFF
TRBJ2-5 TRBV7-6 TRBD2 NA TGTGCCAGCAGCTTCGGACCGGGACTAGCGGAAACCCAAGAGACCCAGTACTTC CASSFGPGLAETQETQYF